This T cell receptor beta chain appears in the sequencing data of a study of T-cell memory formation after mild COVID-19. Across the whole study: Largely donor-specific sequence clusters came from a couple of donors. Study results and limitations: Clones that shrank (day 15 to 85) were balanced CD4/CD8, whereas later expanders leaned CD4+.

Trimming stripped 2 bases from V and 0 bases from J, with 11 bases between. This CDR3 is built from 15 residues. CDR1 and CDR2 from the germline V gene are SGHVS and FQNEAQ. One entry per CDR3 protein, called by TCRdb with MiXCR from the 5' RACE reads. The data contain 530,000 or so distinct CDR3 sequences, 15% to 20% of them singletons. This clonotype came up a few times. The antigen remains undetermined. This TCR came from an adult woman who had mild COVID-19 (a few samples of this study predate the infection). Cell type and time point are not known. The V call is TRBV7-8, the J call TRBJ2-7, with a possible D match to TRBD2 (6 bases). Sequencing input: PBMCs or a T cell subset sorted from them (not recorded which). CDR3 coding DNA: TGTGCCAGCAGCTTAATGGAGGGCCACTCCTACGAGCAGTACTTC. Amino acid sequence: CASSLMEGHSYEQYF.